Presented here are 9 T cell receptor beta chains from one specimen sequenced in a study of cytomegalovirus exposure and HLA in healthy donors. PCR primers comprised 60 Vbeta and 13 Jbeta primers. Measured with immunoSEQ multiplex PCR; TCRdb has only the in-frame clones, and not every one. The sample has 150,000 to 200,000 clones, about three quarters seen once. Sequenced input: PBMCs. The receptors here all came from a woman in her thirties or forties in good health and CMV-seronegative.

The V call is TRBV4-3, the J call TRBJ2-1; TRBD2 aligns across 8 bases. After removal of 0 bases from V and 7 bases from J, the junction contained 11 bases not matched to a gene. The CDR3 spans 17 residues. The germline CDR1 and CDR2 sequences are LGHNA and YSLEER. CDR3 sequence (DNA): TGCGCCAGCAGCCAAGATGGTGCTAGCGGGTACGGGAATGAGCAGTTCTTC. Encoded protein: CASSQDGASGYGNEQFF.

This clone was counted once. This sequence joins TRBV29-1 and TRBJ1-4; 8 bases are a match to TRBD1. J lost 7 bases, V lost 5 bases, and 6 bases had no gene match. The CDR3 is 13 amino acids. Per germline, CDR1 SQVTM and CDR2 ANQGSEA. Here the CDR3 DNA reads TGCAGCGTTCGAGGACAGGGACCTGAAAAACTGTTTTTT. Translating it yields CSVRGQGPEKLFF. Complete variable domain (other parts from reference TRBV29-1 and TRBJ1-4): SAVISQKPSRDICQRGTSLTIQCQVDSQVTMMFWYRQQPGQSLTLIATANQGSEATYESGFVIDKFPISRPNLTFSTLTVSNMSPEDSSIYLCSVRGQGPEKLFFGSGTQLSVL.

V usage is TRBV4-3 and J usage is TRBJ2-2; the match to TRBD2 covers 7 bases. Germline loops: CDR1 LGHNA, CDR2 YSLEER. Trimming took 1 base from V and 4 from J; bases not matched to a gene: 12. The CDR3 has 18 amino acids. The CDR3 bases are TGCGCCAGCAGCCAAGGCTCTAACGGGAGGACGGGCACCGGGGAGCTGTTTTTT. Protein product: CASSQGSNGRTGTGELFF.

This chain connects TRBV18 to TRBJ2-1, with D perhaps TRBD1 (5 bases). The CDR3 totals 14 residues. The V and J ends lost 3 bases and 2 bases respectively, with 8 bases between them. Looked up from germline, CDR1 is KGHSH and CDR2 is LQKENI. CDR3 sequence (DNA): TGTGCCAGCTCACCCAGGGATACCTACAATGAGCAGTTCTTC. This translates into CASSPRDTYNEQFF.

The genes are TRBV7-2 and TRBJ1-1, with 7 bases aligning to TRBD1. The CDR3 length is 13 residues. The germline V gene encodes CDR1 SGHTA and CDR2 FQGNSA. J gave up 7 bases and V 4 bases, and 6 bases lay outside the gene matches. The CDR3 DNA sequence: TGTGCCAGCAGCTCCAACCGGGACAGTGAAGCTTTCTTT. Encoded protein: CASSSNRDSEAFF.

The V call is TRBV27, the J call TRBJ1-5; D call uncertain. CDR3 length: 14 residues. V was pared by 7 bases and J by 2 bases, with 12 bases between. Germline V gives CDR1 MNHEY, CDR2 SMNVEV (reference sequence). The CDR3: CASTARVGNQPQHF. The DNA for the CDR3 is TGTGCCAGCACTGCTCGAGTGGGCAATCAGCCCCAGCATTTT.

This clone occurred once. This chain uses TRBV5-6 with TRBJ2-6; TRBD2 matches at 11 bases. Germline CDR1 SGHDT, CDR2 YYEEEE. This CDR3 has 19 amino acids. J gave up 0 bases and V 4 bases, and 9 bases lay outside the gene matches. This chain's CDR3 is CASSGSTSGRFSGANVLTF. CDR3 bases: TGTGCCAGCAGCGGGTCAACTAGCGGGAGATTCTCTGGGGCCAACGTCCTGACTTTC.

This clone was picked up a small number of times. The CDR3 DNA is TGTGCCAGCAGCTTAGCCACAGCGGATCAGCCCCAGCATTTT. Amino acids: CASSLATADQPQHF. The gene calls are TRBV7-9 and TRBJ1-5; D gene ambiguous. The CDR3 contains 14 residues. CDR1 SEHNR and CDR2 FQNEAQ come from the germline V gene (reference sequence). V shed 0 bases and J shed 5 bases, with 8 bases lying between them.

This sequence joins TRBV6-6 and TRBJ1-1, with D uncertain. Looked up from germline, CDR1 is MNHNY and CDR2 is SVGAGI (reference sequence). The ends were cut back, 6 bases at V and 6 bases at J, with 8 bases in the middle. CDR3 length equals 11 residues. Here the CDR3 DNA reads TGTGCCAGCAGCGAGGCGGCTGAAGCTTTCTTT. This sequence encodes CASSEAAEAFF.